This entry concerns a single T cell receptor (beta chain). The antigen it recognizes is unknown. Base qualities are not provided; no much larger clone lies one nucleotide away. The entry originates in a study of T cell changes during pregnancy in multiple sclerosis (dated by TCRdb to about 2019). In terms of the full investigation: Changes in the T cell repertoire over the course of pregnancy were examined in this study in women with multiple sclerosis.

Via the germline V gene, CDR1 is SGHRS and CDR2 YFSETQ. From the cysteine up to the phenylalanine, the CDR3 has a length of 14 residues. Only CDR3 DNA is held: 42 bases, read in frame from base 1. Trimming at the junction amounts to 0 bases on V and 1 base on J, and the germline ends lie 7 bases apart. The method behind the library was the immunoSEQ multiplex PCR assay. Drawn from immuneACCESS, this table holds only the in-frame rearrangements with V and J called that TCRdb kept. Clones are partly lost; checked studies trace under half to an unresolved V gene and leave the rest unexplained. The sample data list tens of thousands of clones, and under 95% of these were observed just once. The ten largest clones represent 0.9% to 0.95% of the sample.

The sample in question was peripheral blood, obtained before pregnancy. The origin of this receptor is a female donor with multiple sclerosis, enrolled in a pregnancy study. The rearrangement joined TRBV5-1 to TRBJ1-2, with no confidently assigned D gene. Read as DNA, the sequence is TGCGCCAGCAGCTTGGGCGACAATAACTATGGCTACACCTTC. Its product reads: CASSLGDNNYGYTF.